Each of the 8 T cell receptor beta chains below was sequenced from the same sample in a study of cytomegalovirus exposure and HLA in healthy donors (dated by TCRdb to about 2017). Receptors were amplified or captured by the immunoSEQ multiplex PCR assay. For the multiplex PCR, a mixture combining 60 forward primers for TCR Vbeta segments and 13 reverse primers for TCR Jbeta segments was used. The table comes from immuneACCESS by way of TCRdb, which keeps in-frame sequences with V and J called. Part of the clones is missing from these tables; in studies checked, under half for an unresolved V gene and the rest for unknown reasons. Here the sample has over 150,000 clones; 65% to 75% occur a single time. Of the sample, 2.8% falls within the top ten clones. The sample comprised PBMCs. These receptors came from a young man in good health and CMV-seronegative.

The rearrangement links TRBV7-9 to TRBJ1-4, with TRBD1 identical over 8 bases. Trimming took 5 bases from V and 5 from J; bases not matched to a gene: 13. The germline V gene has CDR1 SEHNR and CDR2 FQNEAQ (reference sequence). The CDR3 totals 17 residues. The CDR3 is CASSLYDLTGENEKLFF. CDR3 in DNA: TGTGCCAGCAGCCTATACGATTTGACAGGGGAGAATGAAAAACTGTTTTTT.

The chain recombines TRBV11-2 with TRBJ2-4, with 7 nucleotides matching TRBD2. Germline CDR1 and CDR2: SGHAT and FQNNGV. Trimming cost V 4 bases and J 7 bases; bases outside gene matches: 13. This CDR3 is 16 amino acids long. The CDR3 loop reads CASSSLRLARENIQYF. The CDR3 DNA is TGTGCCAGCAGCTCCCTCCGACTAGCTCGAGAGAACATTCAGTACTTC. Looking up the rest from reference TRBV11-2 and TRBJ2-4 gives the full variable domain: EAGVAQSPRYKIIEKRQSVAFWCNPISGHATLYWYQQILGQGPKLLIQFQNNGVVDDSQLPKDRFSAERLKGVDSTLKIQPAKLEDSAVYLCASSSLRLARENIQYFGAGTRLSVL.

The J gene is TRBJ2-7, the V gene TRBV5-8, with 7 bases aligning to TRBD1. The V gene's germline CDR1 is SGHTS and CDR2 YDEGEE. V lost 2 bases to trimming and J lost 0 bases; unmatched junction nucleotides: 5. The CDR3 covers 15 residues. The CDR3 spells CASSFLTGSSYEQYV. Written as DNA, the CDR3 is TGTGCCAGCAGCTTTTTGACAGGGAGCTCCTACGAGCAGTACGTC.

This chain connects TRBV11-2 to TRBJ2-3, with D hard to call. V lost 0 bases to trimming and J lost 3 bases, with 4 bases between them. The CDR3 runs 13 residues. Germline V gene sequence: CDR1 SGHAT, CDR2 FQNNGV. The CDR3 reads CASSLDPTDTQYF. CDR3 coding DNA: TGTGCCAGCAGCTTAGATCCTACAGATACGCAGTATTTT.

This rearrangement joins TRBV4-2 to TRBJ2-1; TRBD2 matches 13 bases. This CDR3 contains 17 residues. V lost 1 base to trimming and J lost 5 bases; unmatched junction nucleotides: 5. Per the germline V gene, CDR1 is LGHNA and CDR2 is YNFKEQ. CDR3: CASSQVLAGGQNNEQFF. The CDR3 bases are TGTGCCAGCAGCCAAGTACTAGCGGGGGGGCAGAACAATGAGCAGTTCTTC.

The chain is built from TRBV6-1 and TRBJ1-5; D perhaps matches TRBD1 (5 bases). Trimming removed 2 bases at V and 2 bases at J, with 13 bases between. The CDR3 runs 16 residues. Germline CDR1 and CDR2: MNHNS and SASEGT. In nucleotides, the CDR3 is TGTGCCAGCAGTGAATCGGGGACTTTCGGCAATCAGCCCCAGCATTTT. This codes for CASSESGTFGNQPQHF.

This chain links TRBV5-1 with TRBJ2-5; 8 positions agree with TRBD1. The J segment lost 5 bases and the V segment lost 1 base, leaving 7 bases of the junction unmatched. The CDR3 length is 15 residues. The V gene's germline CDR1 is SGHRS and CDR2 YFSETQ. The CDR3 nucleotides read TGCGCCAGCAGCTTGATCGGCAGGGGGCAGGAGACCCAGTACTTC. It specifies CASSLIGRGQETQYF.

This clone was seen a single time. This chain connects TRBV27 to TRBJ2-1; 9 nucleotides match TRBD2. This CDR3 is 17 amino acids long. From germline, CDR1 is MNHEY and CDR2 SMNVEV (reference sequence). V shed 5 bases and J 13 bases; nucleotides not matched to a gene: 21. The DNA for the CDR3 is TGTGCCAGCAGTCCATACAGACTAGTTGAGCGGGGGGAGGAACAGTTCTTC. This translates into CASSPYRLVERGEEQFF.